The entry below gives a single T cell receptor beta chain sequence along with its context. This sample is drawn from a study of CD8 T cells in Susac syndrome. RNA totalling roughly 0.5 to 1 ug underwent reverse transcription with random hexamers. TCRdb analysed the immunoSEQ multiplex PCR reads with MiXCR anew, one entry per CDR3 protein. The table lists roughly 190,000 distinct CDR3 sequences, about 95% of them singletons. Germline CDR1 LNHDA, CDR2 SQIVND (reference sequence). The J segment lost 7 bases and the V segment lost 9 bases, leaving 8 bases of the junction unmatched. This CDR3 has 12 residues.

What was sequenced was CD4+ T cells from PBMCs. The rearrangement joins TRBV19 to TRBJ2-7, with 8 bases that match TRBD2. The sequence was obtained from a human donor in good health. The CDR3 bases are TGTGCCAGCTGTGGGATAGCGGGGGAGCAGTACTTC. This encodes CASCGIAGEQYF.